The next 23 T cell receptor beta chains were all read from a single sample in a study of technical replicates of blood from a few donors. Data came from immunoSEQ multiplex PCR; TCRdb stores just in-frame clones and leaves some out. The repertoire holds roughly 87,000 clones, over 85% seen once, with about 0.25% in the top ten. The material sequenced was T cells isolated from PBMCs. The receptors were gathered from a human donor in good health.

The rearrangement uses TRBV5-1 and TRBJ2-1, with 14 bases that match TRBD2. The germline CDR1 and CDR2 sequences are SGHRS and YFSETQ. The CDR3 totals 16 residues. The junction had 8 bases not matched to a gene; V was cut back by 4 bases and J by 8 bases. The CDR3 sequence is CASSTPTSGRVDEQFF. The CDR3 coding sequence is TGCGCCAGCAGCACGCCGACTAGCGGGAGGGTAGATGAGCAGTTCTTC.

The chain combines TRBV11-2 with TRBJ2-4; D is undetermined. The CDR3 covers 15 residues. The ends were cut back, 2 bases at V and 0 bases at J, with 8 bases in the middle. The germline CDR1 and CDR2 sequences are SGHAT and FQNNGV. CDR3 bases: TGTGCCAGCAGCTTATATGGCCCAGCCAAAAACATTCAGTACTTC. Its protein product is CASSLYGPAKNIQYF.

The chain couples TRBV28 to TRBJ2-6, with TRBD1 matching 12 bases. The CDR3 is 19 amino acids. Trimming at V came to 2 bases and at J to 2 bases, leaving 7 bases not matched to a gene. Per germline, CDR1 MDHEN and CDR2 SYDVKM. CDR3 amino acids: CASSLGGTGGAPGANVLTF. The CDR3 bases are TGTGCCAGCAGTTTAGGGGGGACAGGGGGCGCCCCTGGGGCCAACGTCCTGACTTTC.

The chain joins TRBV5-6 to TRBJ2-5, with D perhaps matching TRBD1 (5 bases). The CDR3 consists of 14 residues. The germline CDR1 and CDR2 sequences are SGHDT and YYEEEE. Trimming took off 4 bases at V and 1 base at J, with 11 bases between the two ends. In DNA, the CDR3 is TGTGCCAGCAGCCGCAAAGGGGTCCAAGAGACCCAGTACTTC. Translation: CASSRKGVQETQYF.

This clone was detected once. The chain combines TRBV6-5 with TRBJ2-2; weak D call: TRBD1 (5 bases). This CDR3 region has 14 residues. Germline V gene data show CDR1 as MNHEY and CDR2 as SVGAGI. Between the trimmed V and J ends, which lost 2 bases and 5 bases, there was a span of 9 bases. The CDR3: CASSYQGETGELFF. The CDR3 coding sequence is TGTGCCAGCAGTTACCAGGGTGAGACCGGGGAGCTGTTTTTT.

CDR3 residues: CASSVGGSNTGELFF. The CDR3 DNA reads TGTGCCAGCAGCGTAGGAGGTAGTAACACCGGGGAGCTGTTTTTT. The chain uses TRBV9 and TRBJ2-2; no clear D. Between the trimmed V and J ends, which lost 0 bases and 2 bases, there was a span of 8 bases. CDR1 is SGDLS and CDR2 is YYNGEE in the germline V gene. The CDR3 runs to 15 residues.

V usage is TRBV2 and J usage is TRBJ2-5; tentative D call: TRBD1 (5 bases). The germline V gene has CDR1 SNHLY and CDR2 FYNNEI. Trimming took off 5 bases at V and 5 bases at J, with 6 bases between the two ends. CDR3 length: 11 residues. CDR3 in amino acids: CASSPGETQYF. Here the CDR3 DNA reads TGTGCCAGCAGTCCAGGGGAGACCCAGTACTTC.

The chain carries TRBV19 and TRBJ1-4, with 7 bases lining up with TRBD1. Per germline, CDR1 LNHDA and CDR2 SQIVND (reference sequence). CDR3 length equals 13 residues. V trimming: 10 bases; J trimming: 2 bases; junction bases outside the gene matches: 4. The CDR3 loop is CATTGATNEKLFF. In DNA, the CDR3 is TGTGCCACCACAGGGGCCACTAATGAAAAACTGTTTTTT.

This chain's CDR3 is CSVDRDRGHYGYTF. CDR3 in DNA: TGCAGCGTTGACCGGGACAGGGGTCACTATGGCTACACCTTC. The gene calls are TRBV29-1 and TRBJ1-2; TRBD1 matches at 10 bases. V lost 3 bases to trimming and J lost 3 bases; unmatched junction nucleotides: 4. The CDR3 sequence is 14 residues long. Germline CDR1 is SQVTM and CDR2 is ANQGSEA.

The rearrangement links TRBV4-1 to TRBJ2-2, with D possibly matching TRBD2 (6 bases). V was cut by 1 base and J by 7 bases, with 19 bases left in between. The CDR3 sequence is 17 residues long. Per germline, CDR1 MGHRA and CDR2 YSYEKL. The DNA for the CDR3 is TGCGCCAGCAGCCAAGTCCTAGCGCAACAAAATGTCGGGGAGCTGTTTTTT. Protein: CASSQVLAQQNVGELFF.

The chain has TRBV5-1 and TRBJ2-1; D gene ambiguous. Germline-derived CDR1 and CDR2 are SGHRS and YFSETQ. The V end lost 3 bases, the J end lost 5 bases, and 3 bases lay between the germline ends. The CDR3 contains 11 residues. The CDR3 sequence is CASSSDNEQFF. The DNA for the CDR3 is TGCGCCAGCAGCTCGGACAATGAGCAGTTCTTC.

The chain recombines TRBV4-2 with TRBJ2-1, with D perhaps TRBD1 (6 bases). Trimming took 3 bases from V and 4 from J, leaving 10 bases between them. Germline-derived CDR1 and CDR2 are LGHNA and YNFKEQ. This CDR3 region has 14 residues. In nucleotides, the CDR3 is TGTGCCAGCAGCCAGCGACAGGAATACAATGAGCAGTTCTTC. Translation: CASSQRQEYNEQFF.

The CDR3 sequence: CASIIDGSRLNTEAFF. CDR3 coding DNA: TGTGCCAGCATAATAGACGGGAGTAGGCTGAACACTGAAGCTTTCTTT. The chain carries TRBV2 and TRBJ1-1; D unresolved. The CDR3 consists of 16 residues. CDR1 SNHLY and CDR2 FYNNEI come from the germline V gene. Deletions cut 7 bases from V and 0 bases from J, with 18 bases between.

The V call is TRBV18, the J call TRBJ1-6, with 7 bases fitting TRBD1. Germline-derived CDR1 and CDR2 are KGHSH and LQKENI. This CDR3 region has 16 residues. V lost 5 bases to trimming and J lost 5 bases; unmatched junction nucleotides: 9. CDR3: CASSSAGTEDNSPLHF. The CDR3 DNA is TGTGCCAGCTCATCGGCCGGGACAGAAGATAATTCACCCCTCCACTTT.

The DNA for the CDR3 is TGTGCCATCAGCCTGAACTCAGGAGAGCAGTACTTC. This encodes CAISLNSGEQYF. This chain links TRBV10-3 with TRBJ2-7; D is uncertain. CDR1 ENHRY and CDR2 SYGVKD come from the germline V gene. Trimming removed 6 bases from V and 7 bases from J, with 13 bases in between. The CDR3 contains 12 residues.

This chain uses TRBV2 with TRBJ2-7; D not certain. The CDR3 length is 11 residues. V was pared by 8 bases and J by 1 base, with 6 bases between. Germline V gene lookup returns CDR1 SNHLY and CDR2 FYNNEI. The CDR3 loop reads CASEQSYEQYF. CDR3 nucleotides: TGTGCCAGCGAACAGTCCTACGAGCAGTACTTC.

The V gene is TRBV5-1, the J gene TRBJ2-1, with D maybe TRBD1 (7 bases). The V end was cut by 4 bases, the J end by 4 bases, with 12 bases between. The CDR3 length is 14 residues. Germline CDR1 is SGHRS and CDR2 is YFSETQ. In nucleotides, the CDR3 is TGCGCCAGCAGCCAGGGGGGAACATACAATGAGCAGTTCTTC. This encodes CASSQGGTYNEQFF.

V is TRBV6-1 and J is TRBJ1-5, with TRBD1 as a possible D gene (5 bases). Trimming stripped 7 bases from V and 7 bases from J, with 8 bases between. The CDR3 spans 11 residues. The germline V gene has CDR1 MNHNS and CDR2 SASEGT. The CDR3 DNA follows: TGTGCCAGCACCCGGGGGCAGCCCCAGCATTTT. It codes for CASTRGQPQHF.

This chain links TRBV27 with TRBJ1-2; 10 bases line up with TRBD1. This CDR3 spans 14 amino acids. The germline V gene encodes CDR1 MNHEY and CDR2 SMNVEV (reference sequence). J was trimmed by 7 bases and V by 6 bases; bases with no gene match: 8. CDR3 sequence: CASRSTGGAGGYTF. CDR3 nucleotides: TGTGCCAGCAGATCGACAGGGGGCGCAGGTGGCTACACCTTC.

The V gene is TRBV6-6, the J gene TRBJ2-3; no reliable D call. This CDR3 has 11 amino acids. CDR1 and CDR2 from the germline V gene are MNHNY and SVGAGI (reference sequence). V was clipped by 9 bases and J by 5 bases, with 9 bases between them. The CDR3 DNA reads TGTGCCAGTCGACTTGGAGATACGCAGTATTTT. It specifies CASRLGDTQYF.

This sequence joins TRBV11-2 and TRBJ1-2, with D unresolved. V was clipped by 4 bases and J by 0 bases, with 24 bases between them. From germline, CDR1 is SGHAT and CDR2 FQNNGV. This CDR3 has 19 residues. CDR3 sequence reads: CASSSVLEMYSVPNYGYTF. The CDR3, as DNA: TGTGCCAGCAGCTCCGTTCTAGAAATGTACTCTGTTCCTAACTATGGCTACACCTTC.

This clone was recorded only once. This CDR3 reads CASSPTGGYGYTF. As DNA, the CDR3 is TGTGCCAGCAGCCCGACAGGGGGCTATGGCTACACCTTC. The chain combines TRBV7-8 with TRBJ1-2; 9 nucleotides agree with TRBD1. V gave up 5 bases and J gave up 4 bases; unmatched junction bases: 2. From germline, CDR1 is SGHVS and CDR2 FQNEAQ. The CDR3 loop spans 13 amino acids.

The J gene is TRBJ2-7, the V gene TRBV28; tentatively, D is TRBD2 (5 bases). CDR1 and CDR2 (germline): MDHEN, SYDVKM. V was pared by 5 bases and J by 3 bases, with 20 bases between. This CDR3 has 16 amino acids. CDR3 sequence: CASSRKMGSTRYEQYF. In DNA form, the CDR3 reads TGTGCCAGCAGTCGCAAGATGGGGAGTACCCGCTACGAGCAGTACTTC.